The 9 T cell receptor beta chains reported below all come from one sample, sequenced in a study of CD8+ T cells in alopecia areata. Treatment here: oral pan-JAK inhibitor, 5-10 mg twice daily. The sequencing template was cDNA reverse transcribed from extracted RNA. Using immunoSEQ multiplex PCR, the repertoire was profiled, and TCRdb retains in-frame clones only, with some absent. The table shows 90,000 to 120,000 clones, with 65% to 85% occurring only once. Material: CD8+ T cells sorted from blood, obtained at week 24, from a patient treated with tofacitinib. These receptors all stem from a human donor with alopecia areata.

The chain carries TRBV29-1 and TRBJ2-7; D is perhaps TRBD2 (8 bases). CDR3 size: 14 residues. Per germline, CDR1 SQVTM and CDR2 ANQGSEA. V shed 4 bases and J shed 0 bases, with 13 bases lying between them. For the CDR3, the DNA is TGCAGCGTTGCGGGAGGGGACAGCTCCTACGAGCAGTACTTC. It codes for CSVAGGDSSYEQYF.

The J gene is TRBJ2-5, the V gene TRBV7-9; possible D gene TRBD1, 6 bases. The CDR3 extends over 16 amino acids. V was pared by 1 base and J by 3 bases, with 15 bases between. The germline CDR1 and CDR2 sequences are SEHNR and FQNEAQ (reference sequence). The CDR3 loop reads CASSLGPSRGEETQYF. The CDR3 DNA is TGTGCCAGCAGCTTAGGACCCTCCAGGGGAGAAGAGACCCAGTACTTC.

The chain employs TRBV7-9 and TRBJ1-2; weak D call: TRBD1 (6 bases). CDR3 length: 14 amino acids. V was clipped by 8 bases and J by 4 bases, with 17 bases between them. Germline-derived CDR1 and CDR2 are SEHNR and FQNEAQ (reference sequence). The CDR3 sequence is CASSQGRRGYGYTF. The CDR3 nucleotides are TGTGCCAGCTCCCAAGGTCGCAGGGGCTATGGCTACACCTTC.

This clone was observed once. V gene TRBV7-9 combines with J gene TRBJ1-2; 10 bases map to TRBD1. With 6 bases clipped from V and 3 bases from J, the junction kept 4 bases outside the gene matches. Germline loops: CDR1 SEHNR, CDR2 FQNEAQ (reference sequence). CDR3 length equals 14 residues. CDR3 amino acids: CASSYGTGDYGYTF. In DNA form, the CDR3 reads TGTGCCAGCAGTTATGGGACAGGGGACTATGGCTACACCTTC.

The genes are TRBV2 and TRBJ2-5, with 9 bases fitting TRBD1. The J call may not be correct, given that the DNA end is closer to TRBJ2-7. The CDR3 extends over 15 amino acids. Germline V gene data show CDR1 as SNHLY and CDR2 as FYNNEI. CDR3 DNA sequence: TGTGCCAGCAGTTCCTGGAGGACAGGGGCCTACGAGCAGTACTTC. Protein sequence: CASSSWRTGAYEQYF.

This clone showed up just once. The chain employs TRBV27 and TRBJ2-7; D not resolved. This CDR3 contains 14 residues. Trimming removed 6 bases from V and 6 bases from J, with 18 bases in between. Germline-derived CDR1 and CDR2 are MNHEY and SMNVEV (reference sequence). CDR3 amino acids: CASSPLPVGSEQYF. CDR3 in DNA: TGTGCCAGCAGCCCGCTTCCTGTCGGGTCCGAGCAGTACTTC.

The gene calls are TRBV4-1 and TRBJ2-2; 7 bases map to TRBD2. The CDR3 sequence is 16 residues long. J lost 3 bases, V lost 6 bases, and 10 bases had no gene match. Germline-derived CDR1 and CDR2 are MGHRA and YSYEKL. CDR3 in amino acids: CASSRPRGRDTGELFF. The DNA for the CDR3 is TGCGCCAGCAGTCGACCCCGAGGGAGGGACACCGGGGAGCTGTTTTTT.

The rearrangement joins TRBV4-2 to TRBJ2-1; TRBD2 agrees at 8 bases. V trimming: 4 bases; J trimming: 6 bases; junction bases outside the gene matches: 8. The CDR3 spans 15 residues. Germline V gene data show CDR1 as LGHNA and CDR2 as YNFKEQ. Written as DNA, the CDR3 is TGTGCCAGCAGCCGAGCATGGACTAGCAGCAATGAGCAGTTCTTC. Translation gives CASSRAWTSSNEQFF.

This chain uses TRBV5-1 with TRBJ1-1, with 7 nucleotides matching TRBD1. The CDR3 sequence is 15 residues long. Germline CDR1 and CDR2: SGHRS and YFSETQ. V lost 6 bases to trimming and J lost 3 bases; unmatched junction nucleotides: 11. The CDR3 region is CASTPGDRAHTEAFF. For the CDR3, the DNA is TGCGCCAGCACCCCTGGCGACAGGGCTCACACTGAAGCTTTCTTT.